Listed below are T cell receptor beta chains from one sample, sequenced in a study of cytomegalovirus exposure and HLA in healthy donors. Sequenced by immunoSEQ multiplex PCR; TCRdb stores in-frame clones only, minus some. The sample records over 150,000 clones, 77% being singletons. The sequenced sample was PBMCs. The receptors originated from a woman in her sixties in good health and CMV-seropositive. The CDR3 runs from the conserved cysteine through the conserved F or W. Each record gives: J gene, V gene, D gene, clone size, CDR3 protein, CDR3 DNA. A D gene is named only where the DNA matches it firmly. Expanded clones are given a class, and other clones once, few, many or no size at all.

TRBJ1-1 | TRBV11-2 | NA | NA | CASSPRGNTEAFF | TGTGCCAGCAGCCCAAGGGGCAACACTGAAGCTTTCTTT
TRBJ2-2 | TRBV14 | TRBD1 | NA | CASSHIRTGNTGELFF | TGTGCCAGCAGCCATATTCGGACAGGAAACACCGGGGAGCTGTTTTTT
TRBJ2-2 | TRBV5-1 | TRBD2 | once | CASSGTSQNTGELFF | TGCGCCAGCAGCGGGACTAGCCAGAACACCGGGGAGCTGTTTTTT
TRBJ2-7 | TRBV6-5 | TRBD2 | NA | CASSYRGLAGGEQYF | TGTGCCAGCAGTTACCGAGGACTAGCGGGGGGCGAGCAGTACTTC
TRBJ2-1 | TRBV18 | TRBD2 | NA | CASSPTGTSGRLYEQFF | TGTGCCAGCTCACCCACCGGGACTAGCGGGAGGCTCTATGAGCAGTTCTTC
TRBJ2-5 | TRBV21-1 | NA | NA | CASSAGLAGPDQETQYF | TGTGCCAGCAGCGCTGGACTAGCGGGGCCAGACCAAGAGACCCAGTACTTC
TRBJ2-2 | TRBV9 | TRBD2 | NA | CASSVGGGRNTGELFF | TGTGCCAGCAGCGTAGGGGGCGGGAGGAACACCGGGGAGCTGTTTTTT
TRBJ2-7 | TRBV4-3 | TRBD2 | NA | CASSQEAGVTYEQYF | TGCGCCAGCAGCCAAGAGGCGGGGGTAACCTACGAGCAGTACTTC
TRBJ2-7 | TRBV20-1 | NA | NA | CSTGGPNEQYF | TGCAGCACTGGAGGGCCGAACGAGCAGTACTTC
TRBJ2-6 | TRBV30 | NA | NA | CAWSLIMGDISGANVLTF | TGTGCCTGGAGCCTTATAATGGGGGACATCTCTGGGGCCAACGTCCTGACTTTC
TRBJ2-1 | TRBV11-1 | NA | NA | CASSLRPTRGEQFF | TGTGCCAGCAGCTTACGGCCTACACGGGGTGAGCAGTTCTTC
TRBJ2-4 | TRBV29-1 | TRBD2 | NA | CSVDDLAGGPQYF | TGCAGCGTTGATGACCTAGCGGGGGGCCCTCAGTACTTC
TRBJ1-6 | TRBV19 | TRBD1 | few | CASTDPDRGTYNSPLHF | TGTGCCAGTACCGATCCGGACAGGGGGACCTATAATTCACCCCTCCACTTT
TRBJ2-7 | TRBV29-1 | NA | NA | CSVAGVYEQYF | TGCAGCGTTGCAGGGGTCTACGAGCAGTACTTC
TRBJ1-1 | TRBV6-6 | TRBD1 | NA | CASSSGTGGNTEAFF | TGTGCCAGCAGTTCTGGGACAGGGGGGAACACTGAAGCTTTCTTT
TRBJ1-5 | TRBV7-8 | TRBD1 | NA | CASSPTGTGGQPQHF | TGTGCCAGCAGCCCGACCGGGACAGGGGGACAGCCCCAGCATTTT
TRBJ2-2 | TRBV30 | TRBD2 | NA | CAWVRAGTNTGELFF | TGTGCCTGGGTGCGAGCGGGGACGAACACCGGGGAGCTGTTTTTT
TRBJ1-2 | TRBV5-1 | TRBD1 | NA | CASSQDRGSNYGYTF | TGCGCCAGCAGCCAGGACAGGGGTTCTAACTATGGCTACACCTTC
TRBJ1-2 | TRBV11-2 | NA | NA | CASSLDFLYGYTF | TGTGCCAGCAGCTTAGATTTCCTCTATGGCTACACCTTC
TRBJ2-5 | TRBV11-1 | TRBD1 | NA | CASSLRGDRGGETQYF | TGTGCCAGCAGCTTAAGGGGGGACAGGGGAGGAGAGACCCAGTACTTC
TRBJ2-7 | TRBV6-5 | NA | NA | CASKGQPAYEQYF | TGTGCCAGCAAAGGACAGCCGGCCTACGAGCAGTACTTC
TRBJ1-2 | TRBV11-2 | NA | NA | CASSLVAGGYGYTF | TGTGCCAGCAGCTTAGTAGCGGGAGGCTATGGCTACACCTTC
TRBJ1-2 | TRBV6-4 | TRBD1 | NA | CASSDSAGGFYGYTF | TGTGCCAGCAGTGACTCGGCAGGGGGTTTCTATGGCTACACCTTC
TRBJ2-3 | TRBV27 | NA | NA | CASSERDTQYF | TGTGCCAGCAGCGAGAGGGATACGCAGTATTTT
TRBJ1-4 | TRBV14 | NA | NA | CASSLSPDRPNEKLFF | TGTGCCAGCAGCCTAAGCCCCGACAGACCGAATGAAAAACTGTTTTTT
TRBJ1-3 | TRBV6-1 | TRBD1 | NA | CASSDGQGGPGNTIYF | TGTGCCAGCAGTGATGGACAGGGAGGCCCTGGAAACACCATATATTTT
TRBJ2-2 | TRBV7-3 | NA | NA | CASSSGGVGELFF | TGTGCCAGCAGCTCAGGAGGGGTCGGGGAGCTGTTTTTT
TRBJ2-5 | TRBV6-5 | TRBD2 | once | CASSYSGGEEETQYF | TGTGCCAGCAGTTACTCGGGGGGGGAGGAAGAGACCCAGTACTTC
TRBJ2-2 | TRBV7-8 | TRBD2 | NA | CASTAGLETGELFF | TGTGCCAGCACAGCGGGACTAGAAACCGGGGAGCTGTTTTTT
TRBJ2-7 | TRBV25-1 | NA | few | CASSEWGRVGDYEQYF | TGTGCCAGCAGTGAATGGGGCAGGGTTGGGGACTACGAGCAGTACTTC
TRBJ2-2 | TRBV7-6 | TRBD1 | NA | CASSPTGTVNTGELFF | TGTGCCAGCAGCCCGACTGGGACAGTGAACACCGGGGAGCTGTTTTTT
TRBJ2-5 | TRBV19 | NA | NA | CASSYPGGETQYF | TGTGCCAGTAGTTACCCAGGGGGGGAGACCCAGTACTTC
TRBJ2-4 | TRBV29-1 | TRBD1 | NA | CSVANNPGGSKNIQYF | TGCAGCGTCGCCAACAATCCAGGGGGCTCAAAAAACATTCAGTACTTC
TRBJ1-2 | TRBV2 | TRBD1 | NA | CASSARQGVGYTF | TGTGCCAGCAGTGCCCGACAGGGGGTCGGCTACACCTTC
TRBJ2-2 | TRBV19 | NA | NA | CASIERQVSAGELFF | TGTGCCAGTATAGAGAGACAGGTTTCGGCCGGGGAGCTGTTTTTT
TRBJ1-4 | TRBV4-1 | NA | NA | CASSQAYEKLFF | TGCGCCAGCAGCCAAGCTTATGAAAAACTGTTTTTT
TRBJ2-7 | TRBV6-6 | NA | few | CASRTGTGTYEQYF | TGTGCCAGCAGAACCGGGACTGGAACCTACGAGCAGTACTTC
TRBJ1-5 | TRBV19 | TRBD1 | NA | CASSMQGAQPQHF | TGTGCCAGTAGTATGCAGGGGGCGCAGCCCCAGCATTTT
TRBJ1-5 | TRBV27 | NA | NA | CARLTRGVQPQHF | TGTGCCAGACTAACCCGGGGGGTTCAGCCCCAGCATTTT
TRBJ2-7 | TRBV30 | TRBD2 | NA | CAWSLWGSGAYEQYF | TGTGCCTGGAGTCTGTGGGGGAGCGGGGCCTACGAGCAGTACTTC
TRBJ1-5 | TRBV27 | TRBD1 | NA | CASSSTGGGQPQHF | TGTGCCAGCAGTTCCACAGGGGGTGGACAGCCCCAGCATTTT
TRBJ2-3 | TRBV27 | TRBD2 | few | CASSPTSVGTDTQYF | TGTGCCAGCAGTCCTACTAGCGTAGGGACAGATACGCAGTATTTT
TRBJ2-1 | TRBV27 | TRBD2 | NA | CASSLASGSLYNEQFF | TGTGCCAGCAGTTTAGCTAGCGGGAGTCTCTACAATGAGCAGTTCTTC
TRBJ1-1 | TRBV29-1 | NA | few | CSAGPEGTEAFF | TGCAGCGCGGGACCGGAGGGCACTGAAGCTTTCTTT
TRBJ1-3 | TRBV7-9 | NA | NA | CASSPEESGNTIYF | TGTGCCAGCAGCCCAGAGGAGTCTGGAAACACCATATATTTT
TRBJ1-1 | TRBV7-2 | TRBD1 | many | CASSQGTGSGTEAFF | TGTGCCAGCAGCCAAGGGACAGGGTCAGGCACTGAAGCTTTCTTT
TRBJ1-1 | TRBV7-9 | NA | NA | CASGFWTAGTEAFF | TGTGCCAGCGGCTTCTGGACAGCCGGCACTGAAGCTTTCTTT
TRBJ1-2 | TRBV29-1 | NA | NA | CSVGHLYGYTF | TGCAGCGTTGGACACCTCTATGGCTACACCTTC